This is a list of T cell receptor beta chains from one sample in a study of PD-1 blockade in mismatch repair-deficient tumors. Only in-frame clones appear in the TCRdb table, and some are missing; sequencing was by immunoSEQ multiplex PCR. The sample records 130,000 or so clones, 85% to 90% being singletons. This specimen was peripheral blood, taken 44 weeks after starting pembrolizumab. Every receptor here comes from an adult with mismatch repair-deficient cancer. CDR3s include the opening cysteine and the closing phenylalanine or tryptophan. A D gene is named only where the DNA matches it firmly. Where a row states a size, it is once, few, many or the class of an expanded clone; other rows omit it.

v_gene: TRBV28; d_gene: TRBD2; j_gene: TRBJ2-5; abundance: .; CDR3nt: TGTGCCAGCACTAGCGGGAGAGTTAGGGAGACCCAGTACTTC; CDR3aa: CASTSGRVRETQYF
v_gene: TRBV19; d_gene: .; j_gene: TRBJ2-2; abundance: .; CDR3nt: TGTGCCAGTAACCTCGTGTCGGGTGCCGGGGAGCTGTTTTTT; CDR3aa: CASNLVSGAGELFF
v_gene: TRBV6-1; d_gene: .; j_gene: TRBJ2-7; abundance: .; CDR3nt: TGTGCCAGCAGTGACAGGACCAGCTCCTACGAGCAGTACTTC; CDR3aa: CASSDRTSSYEQYF
v_gene: TRBV29-1; d_gene: .; j_gene: TRBJ2-7; abundance: .; CDR3nt: TGCAGCGTTGCCGGGGACTCCTACGAGCAGTACTTC; CDR3aa: CSVAGDSYEQYF
v_gene: TRBV15; d_gene: TRBD1; j_gene: TRBJ2-2; abundance: .; CDR3nt: TGTGCCACCAGCAGATCACTCTACGGGACAGGGGTTGTCGGGGAGCTGTTTTTT; CDR3aa: CATSRSLYGTGVVGELFF
v_gene: TRBV30; d_gene: .; j_gene: TRBJ2-7; abundance: .; CDR3nt: TGTGCCTGGAGTTACTCCCGTCATGAGGTTAGGGAGCAGTACTTC; CDR3aa: CAWSYSRHEVREQYF
v_gene: TRBV6-5; d_gene: .; j_gene: TRBJ1-3; abundance: .; CDR3nt: TGTGCCAGCAGTTACTTGTCCCGCTCTGGAAACACCATATATTTT; CDR3aa: CASSYLSRSGNTIYF
v_gene: TRBV5-8; d_gene: .; j_gene: TRBJ2-1; abundance: .; CDR3nt: TGTGCCAGCAGGTCGTACAATGAGCAGTTCTTC; CDR3aa: CASRSYNEQFF
v_gene: TRBV4-1; d_gene: .; j_gene: TRBJ2-7; abundance: .; CDR3nt: TGCGCCAGCAGCCAGATAACAGTTAGGAACGAGCAGTACTTC; CDR3aa: CASSQITVRNEQYF
v_gene: TRBV27; d_gene: .; j_gene: TRBJ2-1; abundance: few; CDR3nt: TGTGCCAGCAGTGGTGGGCGGACGATTACCTACAATGAGCAGTTCTTC; CDR3aa: CASSGGRTITYNEQFF
v_gene: TRBV6-1; d_gene: .; j_gene: TRBJ2-2; abundance: once; CDR3nt: TGTGCCAGCAGTGGGGTCCGGGACCCCCGGGCCGGGGAGCTGTTTTTT; CDR3aa: CASSGVRDPRAGELFF